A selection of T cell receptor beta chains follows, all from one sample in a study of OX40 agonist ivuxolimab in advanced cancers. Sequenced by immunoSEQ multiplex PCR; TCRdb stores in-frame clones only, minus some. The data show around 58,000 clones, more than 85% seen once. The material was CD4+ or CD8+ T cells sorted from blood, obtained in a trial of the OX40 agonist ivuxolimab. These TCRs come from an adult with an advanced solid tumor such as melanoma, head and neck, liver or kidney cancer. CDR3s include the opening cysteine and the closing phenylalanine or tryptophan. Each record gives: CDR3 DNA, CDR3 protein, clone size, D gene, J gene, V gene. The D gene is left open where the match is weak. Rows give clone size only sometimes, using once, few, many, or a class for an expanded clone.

cdr3_nt: TGTGCCAGCAGTCTGGGCGGCGCAGATACGCAGTATTTT; cdr3_aa: CASSLGGADTQYF; clone_size: NA; d_call: NA; j_call: TRBJ2-3; v_call: TRBV11-2
cdr3_nt: TGTGCCAGCAGCGGCGGCAGGGGATATGGCTACACCTTC; cdr3_aa: CASSGGRGYGYTF; clone_size: few; d_call: NA; j_call: TRBJ1-2; v_call: TRBV11-1
cdr3_nt: TGTGCCAGCAGCCCTAGGGCTAGCGGGACGAACACCGGGGAGCTGTTTTTT; cdr3_aa: CASSPRASGTNTGELFF; clone_size: NA; d_call: TRBD2; j_call: TRBJ2-2; v_call: TRBV9
cdr3_nt: TGTGCCAGCAGTGGAGATCCCCTCTACGAGCAGTACTTC; cdr3_aa: CASSGDPLYEQYF; clone_size: NA; d_call: NA; j_call: TRBJ2-7; v_call: TRBV6-1
cdr3_nt: TGCGCCAGCCGCCTGGACAGGGGATACGAGCAGTACTTC; cdr3_aa: CASRLDRGYEQYF; clone_size: NA; d_call: TRBD1; j_call: TRBJ2-7; v_call: TRBV5-1
cdr3_nt: TGCAGCGTTTTAACCCAGGGGGCGGGAAACACCATATATTTT; cdr3_aa: CSVLTQGAGNTIYF; clone_size: NA; d_call: TRBD1; j_call: TRBJ1-3; v_call: TRBV29-1
cdr3_nt: TGTGCCAGCAGCCAGAGGGGGTACATTCAGTACTTC; cdr3_aa: CASSQRGYIQYF; clone_size: NA; d_call: NA; j_call: TRBJ2-4; v_call: TRBV7-2
cdr3_nt: TGTGCCAGCAGAACTAGCGGGAGGGGCGAGACCCAGTACTTC; cdr3_aa: CASRTSGRGETQYF; clone_size: NA; d_call: TRBD2; j_call: TRBJ2-5; v_call: TRBV7-2
cdr3_nt: TGTGCCAGCAGCCGGGCTGGGGCGATCCAAGAGACCCAGTACTTC; cdr3_aa: CASSRAGAIQETQYF; clone_size: NA; d_call: NA; j_call: TRBJ2-5; v_call: TRBV7-3
cdr3_nt: TGCGCCAGCAGCCACCAAGGGGGCCACGAGCAGTACTTC; cdr3_aa: CASSHQGGHEQYF; clone_size: NA; d_call: TRBD1; j_call: TRBJ2-7; v_call: TRBV4-1
cdr3_nt: TGTGCCAGTAGCTCTATCGCAGGAGAAGAGACCCAGCATTTT; cdr3_aa: CASSSIAGEETQHF; clone_size: NA; d_call: NA; j_call: TRBJ1-5; v_call: TRBV19
cdr3_nt: TGCGCCAGCAGCCCGGGGGCGGCGAACACTGAAGCTTTCTTT; cdr3_aa: CASSPGAANTEAFF; clone_size: NA; d_call: NA; j_call: TRBJ1-1; v_call: TRBV5-1
cdr3_nt: TGTGCCAGCAGCTTAGATCCCCAAGAGACCCAGTACTTC; cdr3_aa: CASSLDPQETQYF; clone_size: NA; d_call: NA; j_call: TRBJ2-5; v_call: TRBV7-9
cdr3_nt: TGCGCCAGCAGCGAACCCCGGGCCTCCTCCTACGAGCAGTACTTC; cdr3_aa: CASSEPRASSYEQYF; clone_size: NA; d_call: NA; j_call: TRBJ2-7; v_call: TRBV5-1
cdr3_nt: TGTGCCAGCTCGCCCACAGGGGGCCAGTACTTC; cdr3_aa: CASSPTGGQYF; clone_size: NA; d_call: TRBD1; j_call: TRBJ2-7; v_call: TRBV18
cdr3_nt: TGTGCCAGCAGCCCCTACCGGACAGGGGGGGCCGGGGAGCTGTTTTTT; cdr3_aa: CASSPYRTGGAGELFF; clone_size: once; d_call: TRBD1; j_call: TRBJ2-2; v_call: TRBV14
cdr3_nt: TGTGCCAGCAGCGCCCAAGGGGGGCGCCGGGAGACCCAGTACTTC; cdr3_aa: CASSAQGGRRETQYF; clone_size: NA; d_call: NA; j_call: TRBJ2-5; v_call: TRBV7-9
cdr3_nt: TGTGCCAGCAGTGAAGATTGGGTAGCCAAAAACATTCAGTACTTC; cdr3_aa: CASSEDWVAKNIQYF; clone_size: NA; d_call: NA; j_call: TRBJ2-4; v_call: TRBV6-1
cdr3_nt: TGTGCCAGCAGACGAAAGGGACAGTTTAATGAAAAACTGTTTTTT; cdr3_aa: CASRRKGQFNEKLFF; clone_size: NA; d_call: TRBD1; j_call: TRBJ1-4; v_call: TRBV6-5
cdr3_nt: TGTGCCAGCCGGACACGGAGCACAGATACGCAGTATTTT; cdr3_aa: CASRTRSTDTQYF; clone_size: NA; d_call: NA; j_call: TRBJ2-3; v_call: TRBV6-5
cdr3_nt: TGTGCCAGCAGCCCCGGGGTCTATGGCTACACCTTC; cdr3_aa: CASSPGVYGYTF; clone_size: once; d_call: NA; j_call: TRBJ1-2; v_call: TRBV7-8
cdr3_nt: TGTGCCAGCAAGAGGGAAGGGGGTGAAGCTTTCTTT; cdr3_aa: CASKREGGEAFF; clone_size: once; d_call: NA; j_call: TRBJ1-1; v_call: TRBV5-5
cdr3_nt: TGTGCCAGCAGCTTAGGTCAGGGTGGTTTCGGCGGGGAGCTGTTTTTT; cdr3_aa: CASSLGQGGFGGELFF; clone_size: NA; d_call: NA; j_call: TRBJ2-2; v_call: TRBV7-6
cdr3_nt: TGTGCCAGCAGCTTAGCAAGGGGGGGGTGGGCCCAGCATTTT; cdr3_aa: CASSLARGGWAQHF; clone_size: NA; d_call: NA; j_call: TRBJ1-5; v_call: TRBV7-6
cdr3_nt: TGTGCCAGCAGCTTCCAGGCTGGGGAGACCCAGTACTTC; cdr3_aa: CASSFQAGETQYF; clone_size: NA; d_call: NA; j_call: TRBJ2-5; v_call: TRBV13
cdr3_nt: TGCGCCAGCAGCTCTAGGGATGTCGATGAAAAACTGTTTTTT; cdr3_aa: CASSSRDVDEKLFF; clone_size: NA; d_call: NA; j_call: TRBJ1-4; v_call: TRBV5-1
cdr3_nt: TGCGCCAGCAGTGATCACGTGGGAGGAGGGGCCCAAGAGACCCAGTACTTC; cdr3_aa: CASSDHVGGGAQETQYF; clone_size: NA; d_call: NA; j_call: TRBJ2-5; v_call: TRBV10-1
cdr3_nt: TGCGCCAGCAGTGAGTCTCCCACCGGGGAGCTGTTTTTT; cdr3_aa: CASSESPTGELFF; clone_size: once; d_call: NA; j_call: TRBJ2-2; v_call: TRBV10-2
cdr3_nt: TGTGCCAGCAGCTCTCAGGGAAGCCGGCCCCAGCATTTT; cdr3_aa: CASSSQGSRPQHF; clone_size: NA; d_call: NA; j_call: TRBJ1-5; v_call: TRBV5-4
cdr3_nt: TGTGCCAGCTCACCACCGAACCAGCGGGGGGGCCATGAGCAGTTCTTC; cdr3_aa: CASSPPNQRGGHEQFF; clone_size: NA; d_call: TRBD2; j_call: TRBJ2-1; v_call: TRBV18
cdr3_nt: TGTGCCAGCAGTTCTGTTAGGCTAGCGGGAGTCCCCGAGCAGTACTTC; cdr3_aa: CASSSVRLAGVPEQYF; clone_size: NA; d_call: TRBD2; j_call: TRBJ2-7; v_call: TRBV9
cdr3_nt: TGTGCCAGCAGTGTCCCCGGGGGGGGAGCGGCCAAAAACATTCAGTACTTC; cdr3_aa: CASSVPGGGAAKNIQYF; clone_size: once; d_call: TRBD2; j_call: TRBJ2-4; v_call: TRBV2
cdr3_nt: TGCGCCAGCAGCTTGTCCTCTCGCCCACGTCGTACAGATACGCAGTATTTT; cdr3_aa: CASSLSSRPRRTDTQYF; clone_size: NA; d_call: NA; j_call: TRBJ2-3; v_call: TRBV5-1
cdr3_nt: TGTGCCATCAAACAGGGGCCAGATACGCAGTATTTT; cdr3_aa: CAIKQGPDTQYF; clone_size: NA; d_call: TRBD1; j_call: TRBJ2-3; v_call: TRBV10-3
cdr3_nt: TGTGCCAGTAGTAAGGTTGGAGGACAAGTCACCGGGGAGCTGTTTTTT; cdr3_aa: CASSKVGGQVTGELFF; clone_size: NA; d_call: NA; j_call: TRBJ2-2; v_call: TRBV19
cdr3_nt: TGTGCCAGCAGCTTCCAGAGGACCTCCTACGAGCAGTACTTC; cdr3_aa: CASSFQRTSYEQYF; clone_size: NA; d_call: NA; j_call: TRBJ2-7; v_call: TRBV5-4
cdr3_nt: TGTGCCAGCAGCACCGGGCGGGGGCGCCAAGAGACCCAGTACTTC; cdr3_aa: CASSTGRGRQETQYF; clone_size: NA; d_call: NA; j_call: TRBJ2-5; v_call: TRBV11-3
cdr3_nt: TGTGCCAGCAGTCACGACTATGGCTACACCTTC; cdr3_aa: CASSHDYGYTF; clone_size: NA; d_call: NA; j_call: TRBJ1-2; v_call: TRBV6-5
cdr3_nt: TGTGCCTGGACGGCTAGCGGGAGTAGGGATGAGCAGTTCTTC; cdr3_aa: CAWTASGSRDEQFF; clone_size: NA; d_call: TRBD2; j_call: TRBJ2-1; v_call: TRBV30
cdr3_nt: TGTGCCAGCAGCCAAGAGGGACTAGCGGCGACCTACGAGCAGTACTTC; cdr3_aa: CASSQEGLAATYEQYF; clone_size: NA; d_call: TRBD2; j_call: TRBJ2-7; v_call: TRBV4-2
cdr3_nt: TGTGCCAGCAGCGCACCGGGACAGGATATTGAGACCCAGTACTTC; cdr3_aa: CASSAPGQDIETQYF; clone_size: NA; d_call: TRBD1; j_call: TRBJ2-5; v_call: TRBV5-4
cdr3_nt: TGCGCCAGCAGCTTGGGATACACAGATACGCAGTATTTT; cdr3_aa: CASSLGYTDTQYF; clone_size: once; d_call: NA; j_call: TRBJ2-3; v_call: TRBV5-1
cdr3_nt: TGTGCCAGCAGCTCTCGGGCAACCGAAACCGGGGAGCTGTTTTTT; cdr3_aa: CASSSRATETGELFF; clone_size: NA; d_call: NA; j_call: TRBJ2-2; v_call: TRBV7-9
cdr3_nt: TGCGCCAGCAGCTTGGGGGGGTTCAACACCGGGGAGCTGTTTTTT; cdr3_aa: CASSLGGFNTGELFF; clone_size: once; d_call: NA; j_call: TRBJ2-2; v_call: TRBV5-1
cdr3_nt: TGTGCCAGCAGCTTAGGCTACCGGGGCGCAGATAAAGCTTTCTTT; cdr3_aa: CASSLGYRGADKAFF; clone_size: NA; d_call: NA; j_call: TRBJ1-1; v_call: TRBV11-2
cdr3_nt: TGCGCCAGCAGCTTCGGCGACAATGAGCAGTTCTTC; cdr3_aa: CASSFGDNEQFF; clone_size: NA; d_call: NA; j_call: TRBJ2-1; v_call: TRBV5-1